Sequencing of this T cell receptor (beta chain) was carried out in a study of shared clonotypes between healthy human individuals. Naive CD8 cells, CD45RO-negative and positively selected for CCR7, excluded terminally differentiated effector memory CD45RA+ cells. Original methodology: ImmunoSEQ output held junction-only sequences without quality scores, so filtering differed. Profiling relied on immunoSEQ multiplex PCR, and the TCRdb table lists in-frame clones only, not all of them. V and J calls plus clone size are reproduced from that table; the DNA served to infer D and trimming. The sample consists of about 2.1 million clones, 90% to 95% of them appearing once. Unmatched junction bases numbered 0, after V lost 1 base and J lost 7 bases. The germline V gene encodes CDR1 SGDLS and CDR2 YYNGEE. The CDR3 consists of 13 residues. As concerns this clone: Other DNA sequences in this specimen translate into the identical CDR3.

This TCR was sampled from a man younger than 35 in good health. Some clones in this sample may be carry-over from other donors' samples. The specimen sequenced was naive CD8+ T cells from PBMCs. The V gene is TRBV9, the J gene TRBJ2-1; 9 bases match TRBD2. CDR3 sequence (DNA): TGTGCCAGCAGCGTAACTAGCGGGAATGAGCAGTTCTTC. Its protein is CASSVTSGNEQFF.